The rows below give T cell receptor beta chains drawn from one sample of a study of neurological immune-mediated disorders. From the 5' RACE reads, TCRdb called clonotypes with MiXCR, one entry per CDR3 protein. This sample carries approximately 23,000 distinct CDR3 sequences, about 10% of them seen once, and the ten largest clones take less than 25%. Specimen: PBMCs. The receptors were gathered from a woman between 55 and 75 years old with HTLV-1-associated myelopathy (HAM/TSP). Each CDR3 is given with its conserved first and last residue. D genes are given only for firm matches. Clone size, where shown, is once, few, many, or a class for clones that have expanded.

>TRBD2|TRBV18|many|16|TRBJ2-2
TGTGCCAGCTCAACAGTGGGGACTAGCGGCACCGGGGAGCTGTTTTTT
CASSTVGTSGTGELFF
>NA|TRBV5-1|many|13|TRBJ2-7
TGCGCCAGCAGCCGACAGGCCTATTACGAGCAGTACTTC
CASSRQAYYEQYF
>TRBD1|TRBV18|many|14|TRBJ2-7
TGTGCCAGCTCACCCTCCGGGACAGCCTACGAGCAGTACTTC
CASSPSGTAYEQYF
>NA|TRBV4-1|many|14|TRBJ2-7
TGCGCCAGCAGCCAAGCCAGGGAGCTCTACGAGCAGTACTTC
CASSQARELYEQYF
>NA|TRBV12-3/TRBV12-4|many|12|TRBJ1-6
TGTGCCAGCAGTTTCCCAAATTCACCCCTCCACTTT
CASSFPNSPLHF
>TRBD2|TRBV20-1|NA|14|TRBJ2-7
TGCAGTGCTGGCCTCGGGGGGGCGTCATACGAGCAGTACTTC
CSAGLGGASYEQYF
>TRBD1|TRBV3-1|many|16|TRBJ1-3
TGTGCCAGCAGCCAAACCCCCGGGACAGGGGGAAACACCATATATTTT
CASSQTPGTGGNTIYF
>NA|TRBV7-9|many|12|TRBJ1-4
TGTGCCAGCACCTTAGGGGCCCGAAAACTGTTTTTT
CASTLGARKLFF
>TRBD2|TRBV5-1|medium-sized|17|TRBJ2-1
TGCGCCAGCAGCTTGACCATTCGGGGGGGGTCCTACAATGAGCAGTTCTTC
CASSLTIRGGSYNEQFF
>NA|TRBV5-1|many|15|TRBJ2-6
TGCGCCAGCAGCTTGTGGGACTCTGGGGCCAACGTCCTGACTTTC
CASSLWDSGANVLTF
>NA|TRBV7-9|medium-sized|13|TRBJ1-2
TGTGCCAGCAGCGGAGGGCCACTCTATGGCTACACCTTC
CASSGGPLYGYTF
>NA|TRBV5-1|many|18|TRBJ1-2
TGCGCCAGCAGCTTATCCGTGTCAGGCCAATTAGGGAACTATGGCTACACCTTC
CASSLSVSGQLGNYGYTF
>NA|TRBV7-2|many|13|TRBJ2-3
TGTGCCAGCAGCTTCAAGGGCCCAGATACGCAGTATTTT
CASSFKGPDTQYF
>NA|TRBV27|many|18|TRBJ2-7
TGTGCCAGCAGCCTGGGGTCCTTTAGGGGCGTTCCTACCTACGAGCAGTACTTC
CASSLGSFRGVPTYEQYF
>TRBD1|TRBV18|many|15|TRBJ2-7
TGTGCCAGCTCACCAGGGTGGACAGGGGGCGCCGAGCAGTACTTC
CASSPGWTGGAEQYF
>TRBD2|TRBV5-1|NA|17|TRBJ2-1
TGCGCCAGCAGCTTCCTCGCTAGCGGGGGGGCGGCCAATGAGCAGTTCTTC
CASSFLASGGAANEQFF
>NA|TRBV29-1|many|12|TRBJ1-3
TGCAGCGGAGGATACTCTGGAAACACCATATATTTT
CSGGYSGNTIYF
>NA|TRBV12-3/TRBV12-4|many|15|TRBJ2-2
TGTGCCAGCAGTTCAGATGACAGCCATCCCGGGGAGCTGTTTTTT
CASSSDDSHPGELFF
>TRBD2|TRBV5-1|many|15|TRBJ2-1
TGCGCCAGCCGATTCAGAGGCGGGGGATTCGATGAGCAGTTCTTC
CASRFRGGGFDEQFF
>TRBD1|TRBV5-1|many|18|TRBJ1-6
TGCGCCAGCAGCTATTGGAGTTTCGGGACAGGGGGCGTTTCACCCCTCCACTTT
CASSYWSFGTGGVSPLHF
>NA|TRBV7-8|many|19|TRBJ2-4
TGTGCCAGCAGCTTAGCATTCTTGGATCTGCGGCATCACAAAAACATTCAGTACTTC
CASSLAFLDLRHHKNIQYF
>TRBD2|TRBV7-9|many|15|TRBJ2-1
TGTGCCAGCAGCTTAGGACGCCACACCGGGACTAGGGGGTCCTTC
CASSLGRHTGTRGSF
>NA|TRBV10-3|many|14|TRBJ2-3
TGTGCCATCACTCTCCGGGGGCGCACAGATACGCAGTATTTT
CAITLRGRTDTQYF
>NA|TRBV20-1|many|15|TRBJ2-6
TGCAGTGCTAGTTCAGGGAACTCTGGGGCCAACGTCCTGACTTTC
CSASSGNSGANVLTF
>TRBD2|TRBV11-2|NA|16|TRBJ2-7
TGTGCCAGCAGCTTAGATCGACTAGCGGGGGCATCCGAGCAGTACTTC
CASSLDRLAGASEQYF
>TRBD2|TRBV20-1|many|17|TRBJ2-1
TGCAGTGCTAGAGGCGTAGGGCGTAGCGGGCCTTACAATGAGCAGTTCTTC
CSARGVGRSGPYNEQFF
>NA|TRBV11-2|once|15|TRBJ2-4
TGTGCCAGCAGAGGACTGCGCCGGGACGGAAACATTCAGTACTTC
CASRGLRRDGNIQYF
>TRBD1|TRBV20-1|many|15|TRBJ1-1
TGCAGTGCTAGAGACCCCAACAGGGGAGTAACTGAAGCTTTCTTT
CSARDPNRGVTEAFF
>NA|TRBV20-1|many|15|TRBJ2-7
TGCAGTGCTAGAGACATCTCGCTGGCAGGGTACGAGCAGTACTTC
CSARDISLAGYEQYF
>NA|TRBV5-1|many|15|TRBJ2-3
TGCGCCAGCAGCTTGGGCGGTAAAGACACAGATACGCAGTATTTT
CASSLGGKDTDTQYF
>TRBD2|TRBV20-1|many|14|TRBJ2-3
TGCAGTGCTAATACGGGACTAGATCCAGATACGCAGTATTTT
CSANTGLDPDTQYF
>TRBD1|TRBV30|many|12|TRBJ2-7
TGTGCCTCAGGACAGGGGTCCTACGAGCAGTACTTC
CASGQGSYEQYF
>NA|TRBV14|medium-sized|16|TRBJ1-6
TGTGCCAGCAGCCTCACCCGACAGACCAATAATTCACCCCTCCACTTT
CASSLTRQTNNSPLHF
>NA|TRBV10-3|NA|15|TRBJ2-3
TGTGCCATCAGTGACGGTCGCGGGGTTGGAGATACGCAGTATTTT
CAISDGRGVGDTQYF
>NA|TRBV5-6|many|19|TRBJ2-1
TGTGCCAGCAGCCGGCGGGCAGGGAGTATTCAGCACTTGGGCAATGAGCAGTTCTTC
CASSRRAGSIQHLGNEQFF
>NA|TRBV7-2|many|15|TRBJ2-1
TGTGCCAGCAGCTTAGGAGACAGTACCTACAATGAGCAGTTCTTC
CASSLGDSTYNEQFF
>NA|TRBV25-1|medium-sized|14|TRBJ1-6
TGTGCCAGCAGTGTAACAGGTTTGAATTCACCCCTCCACTTT
CASSVTGLNSPLHF
>NA|TRBV20-1|NA|14|TRBJ2-3
TGCAGTGCCGAGAAGACAGCTAGCACAGATACGCAGTATTTT
CSAEKTASTDTQYF
>NA|TRBV18|many|12|TRBJ2-5
TGTGCCAGCTCACCAAACCAAGAGACCCAGTACTTC
CASSPNQETQYF
>NA|TRBV7-9|many|15|TRBJ1-2
TGTGCCAGCAGCCGCCGTGGAGGAATCAACTATGGCTACACCTTC
CASSRRGGINYGYTF
>NA|TRBV29-1|many|14|TRBJ1-2
TGCAGCGTTGAAGAATTAGAGGGGAACTATGGCTACACCTTC
CSVEELEGNYGYTF
>NA|TRBV15|many|14|TRBJ1-5
TGTGCCACCAGCAAAGTGGATAGCAATCAGCCCCAGCATTTT
CATSKVDSNQPQHF
>NA|TRBV4-1|many|14|TRBJ2-7
TGCGCCAGCAGCACCCCAGGGACGACCTACGAGCAGTACTTC
CASSTPGTTYEQYF
>TRBD2|TRBV6-5|many|16|TRBJ2-7
TGTGCCAGCAGTTTAAAACTAGCGGGGGCCAACTACGAGCAGTACTTC
CASSLKLAGANYEQYF
>NA|TRBV6-5|medium-sized|14|TRBJ2-5
TGTGCCAGCAGTTACGGGTCAGTCCAAGAGACCCAGTACTTC
CASSYGSVQETQYF
>NA|TRBV27|many|20|TRBJ1-1
TGTGCCAGCACTCCACGGCGCAGGGGTCTAACCCCCACTATGAACACTGAAGCTTTCTTT
CASTPRRRGLTPTMNTEAFF
>TRBD1|TRBV20-1|many|14|TRBJ1-6
TGCAGTGCTCAAGACAGGGAAAATAATTCACCCCTCCACTTT
CSAQDRENNSPLHF
>TRBD1|TRBV5-6|many|18|TRBJ2-6
TGTGCCAGCAGCTTGGTGGACAGGGCCTCCTCTGGGGCCAACGTCCTGACTTTC
CASSLVDRASSGANVLTF
>NA|TRBV12-3/TRBV12-4|many|11|TRBJ2-3
TGTGCCAGCAGTTTAAAAGGTCGGGAGTATTTT
CASSLKGREYF
>TRBD1|TRBV5-1|many|14|TRBJ2-5
TGCGCCAGCAGCGGGGGACAGTTCCAAGAGACCCAGTACTTC
CASSGGQFQETQYF
>TRBD1|TRBV5-1|many|15|TRBJ1-2
TGCGCCAGCAGCTTGGATACAGGGGCCCACTATGGCTACACCTTC
CASSLDTGAHYGYTF
>NA|TRBV9|NA|12|TRBJ1-2
TGTGCCAGCAGCGCCCCATGGTTTGGCTACACCTTC
CASSAPWFGYTF
>NA|TRBV7-9|NA|14|TRBJ2-7
TGTGCCAGCAGATTAGGGGGGGTTTGCTACGAGCAGTACTTC
CASRLGGVCYEQYF
>TRBD1|TRBV5-1|many|15|TRBJ2-1
TGCGCCAGCGGACAAGTTATCCAGGGGGCGATTGAGCAGTTCTTC
CASGQVIQGAIEQFF
>TRBD2|TRBV6-4|many|15|TRBJ2-3
TGTGCCAGCAGCCAAAGTGGGGGGGAGCCGGATACGCAGTATTTT
CASSQSGGEPDTQYF
>NA|TRBV5-1|many|14|TRBJ1-2
TGCGCCAGCAGCTTATACAGGGAAGACTATGGCTACACCTTC
CASSLYREDYGYTF
>NA|TRBV20-1|many|15|TRBJ1-5
TGCAGTGCCGCGGGGGGGGGGTTTAGCAATCAGCCCCAGCATTTT
CSAAGGGFSNQPQHF
>NA|TRBV12-3/TRBV12-4|many|14|TRBJ1-5
TGTGCCAGCAGTTTAGGGGTATTTGTTCAGCCCCAGCATTTT
CASSLGVFVQPQHF